This entry is about one T cell receptor (beta chain). As yet, its antigen is unknown. The record originates from a study of shared clonotypes between healthy human individuals. Whole-study context: There were three CD4 naive, three CD4 memory, two CD8 naive and one CD8 memory plates per donor.

Replicate PCRs run on sorted subsets employed approximately 0.2 ug DNA, 25,000 to 35,000 T cell genomes. TCRdb keeps only in-frame clones here, not all; method: immunoSEQ multiplex PCR. The sample lists about 1,500,000 clones, approximately 96% seen once, with roughly 1.2% in the top ten. Study-level results: The rarefaction results pointed to incomplete sorted-subset sequencing despite large depth.

The study separated CD4+ cells into CD45RA+ naive and CD45RA-negative memory subsets. The V gene lost 4 bases and the J gene lost 0 bases, with 20 bases spanning the gap. The CDR3 is 18 amino acids. Germline CDR1 is SGHRS and CDR2 is YFSETQ. The sequenced sample consisted of naive CD4+ T cells sorted from blood. The sample's subset: CD45RA+ positively selected. The sequence was collected from a man younger than 40 in good health. The J gene is TRBJ1-5, the V gene TRBV5-1; perhaps TRBD1 as D (6 bases). The CDR3 protein is CASSGGTPDPYSNQPQHF. CDR3 DNA: TGCGCCAGCAGCGGGGGGACACCGGACCCATATAGCAATCAGCCCCAGCATTTT.